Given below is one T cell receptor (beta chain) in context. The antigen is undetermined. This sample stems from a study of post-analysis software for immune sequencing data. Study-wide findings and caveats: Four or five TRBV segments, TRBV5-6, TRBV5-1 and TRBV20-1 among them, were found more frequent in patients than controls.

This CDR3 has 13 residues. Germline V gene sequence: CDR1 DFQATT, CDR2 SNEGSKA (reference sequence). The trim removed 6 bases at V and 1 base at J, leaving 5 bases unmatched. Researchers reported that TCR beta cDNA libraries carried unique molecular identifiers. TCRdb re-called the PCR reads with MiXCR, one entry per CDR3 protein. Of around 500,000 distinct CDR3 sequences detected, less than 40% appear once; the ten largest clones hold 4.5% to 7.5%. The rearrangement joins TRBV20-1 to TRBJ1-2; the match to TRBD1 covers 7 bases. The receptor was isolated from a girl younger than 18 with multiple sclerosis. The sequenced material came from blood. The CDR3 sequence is CSAYRQGNYGYTF. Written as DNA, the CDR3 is TGCAGTGCATATCGACAGGGTAACTATGGCTACACCTTC.